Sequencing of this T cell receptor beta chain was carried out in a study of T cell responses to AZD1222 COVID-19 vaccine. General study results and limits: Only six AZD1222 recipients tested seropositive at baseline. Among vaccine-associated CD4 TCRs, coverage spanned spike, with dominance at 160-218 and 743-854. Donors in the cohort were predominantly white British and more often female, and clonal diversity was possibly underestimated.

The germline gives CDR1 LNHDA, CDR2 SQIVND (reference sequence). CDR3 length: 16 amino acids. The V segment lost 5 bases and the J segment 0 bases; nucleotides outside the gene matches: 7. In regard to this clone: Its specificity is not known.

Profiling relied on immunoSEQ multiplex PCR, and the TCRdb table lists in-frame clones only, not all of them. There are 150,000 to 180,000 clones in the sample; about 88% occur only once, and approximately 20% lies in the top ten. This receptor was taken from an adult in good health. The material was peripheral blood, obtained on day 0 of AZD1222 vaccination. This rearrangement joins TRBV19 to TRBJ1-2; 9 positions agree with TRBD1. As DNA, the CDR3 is TGTGCCAGTAGTGTAACAGGGGGCTGGGCTAACTATGGCTACACCTTC. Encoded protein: CASSVTGGWANYGYTF.